A selection of T cell receptor beta chains follows, all from one sample in a study of graft-versus-host responses after intestinal transplantation. These receptors have no identified antigens. Repertoires were generated with immunoSEQ multiplex PCR, while TCRdb's copy carries only in-frame clones and drops some. The sample yields tens of thousands of clones, 85% to 95% seen once. The source material was unstimulated CD8+ T cells sorted from spleen or lymph node cells, sampled before intestinal transplant. These receptors all stem from a human donor who received an intestinal transplant. Each CDR3 is given with its conserved first and last residue. The D gene is left open where the match is weak. A clone size is listed for some rows: how often the clone was seen (once, few, many), or a class if it is expanded.

>once|TRBD1|TRBV4-3|TRBJ2-6
TGCGCCAGCAGCCAAGAGCGACAGGGGGCTGGGGCCAACGTCCTGACTTTC
CASSQERQGAGANVLTF
>NA|NA|TRBV7-6|TRBJ2-1
TGTGCCAGCAGCTTAGGGACAGTTAATGAGCAGTTCTTC
CASSLGTVNEQFF
>NA|NA|TRBV7-9|TRBJ1-5
TGTGCCAGCAGCTTTGGGGGGGGCCAGCCCCAGCATTTT
CASSFGGGQPQHF
>NA|NA|TRBV29-1|TRBJ2-2
TGCAGCGTTGATACAGGGTCTGCGAACACCGGGGAGCTGTTTTTT
CSVDTGSANTGELFF
>NA|TRBD1|TRBV2|TRBJ2-2
TGTGCCAGCAGTGAAGATAAGGACAGGGCGGTCAATGTCGGGGAGCTGTTTTTT
CASSEDKDRAVNVGELFF
>NA|TRBD2|TRBV7-9|TRBJ2-5
TGTGCCAGCAGCTTAACCAGCGGGGGTGGAGAGACCCAGTACTTC
CASSLTSGGGETQYF
>NA|TRBD1|TRBV30|TRBJ2-7
TGTGCCTGGGGGACAGACTCCTACGAGCAGTACTTC
CAWGTDSYEQYF
>NA|NA|TRBV4-3|TRBJ1-1
TGCGCCAGCAGCCAGACGACGGGGAACACTGAAGCTTTCTTT
CASSQTTGNTEAFF
>NA|NA|TRBV6-4|TRBJ1-5
TGTGCCAGCAGTGACTCGTCGGACTCTCAGCCCCAGCATTTT
CASSDSSDSQPQHF
>NA|NA|TRBV27|TRBJ2-7
TGTGCCAGCAAGAACAGCTACGAGCAGTACTTC
CASKNSYEQYF
>NA|NA|TRBV28|TRBJ1-3
TGTGCCAGCAGGATGGAGGGGAACTCTGGAAACACCATATATTTT
CASRMEGNSGNTIYF
>NA|TRBD2|TRBV5-1|TRBJ2-1
TGCGCCAGCAGCTTGGGACTAGCGGGCAGCAATGAGCAGTTCTTC
CASSLGLAGSNEQFF
>once|NA|TRBV7-2|TRBJ1-2
TGTGCCAGCAGCCAACGTGAGGCGGGGTGGGACTATGGCTACACCTTC
CASSQREAGWDYGYTF
>NA|TRBD2|TRBV27|TRBJ2-7
TGTGCCAGCACGTATAGCGGGTCCTACGAGCAGTACTTC
CASTYSGSYEQYF
>NA|TRBD2|TRBV9|TRBJ2-3
TGTGCCAGCAGCGTAAGCGGCGGGGGGGGCACAGATACGCAGTATTTT
CASSVSGGGGTDTQYF
>NA|TRBD1|TRBV29-1|TRBJ2-5
TGCAGCGTTGAACCCCCGGGACAGGGGTTTGAGACCCAGTACTTC
CSVEPPGQGFETQYF
>NA|TRBD1|TRBV7-2|TRBJ2-7
TGTGCCAGCAGCACAGGACAGGGTCACGACGAGCAGTACTTC
CASSTGQGHDEQYF
>NA|NA|TRBV28|TRBJ1-5
TGTGCCAGCAGTTTACCCGGGGGGGGAAATCAGCCCCAGCATTTT
CASSLPGGGNQPQHF
>NA|TRBD2|TRBV30|TRBJ2-7
TGTGCCTGGTACGTGACTAGCTTGTTCTACGAGCAGTACTTC
CAWYVTSLFYEQYF
>NA|NA|TRBV27|TRBJ2-5
TGTGCCAGCAGTTTAAGTACTAACATCCAAGAGACCCAGTACTTC
CASSLSTNIQETQYF